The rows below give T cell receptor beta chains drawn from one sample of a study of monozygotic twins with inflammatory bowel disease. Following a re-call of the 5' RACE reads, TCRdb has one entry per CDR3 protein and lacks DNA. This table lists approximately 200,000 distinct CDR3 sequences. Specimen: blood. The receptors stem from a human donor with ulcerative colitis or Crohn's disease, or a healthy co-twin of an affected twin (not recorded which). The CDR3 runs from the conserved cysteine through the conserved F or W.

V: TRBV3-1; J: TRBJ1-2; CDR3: CASNSIRGGSFYGYTF
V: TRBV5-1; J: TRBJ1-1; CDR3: CASSPDSRENTEAFF
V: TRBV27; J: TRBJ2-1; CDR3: CASSLGLALLNEQFF
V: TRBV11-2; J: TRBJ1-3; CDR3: CASSLDPTTVSGNTIYF
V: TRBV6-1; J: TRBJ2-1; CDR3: CASSELAGGRNEQFF
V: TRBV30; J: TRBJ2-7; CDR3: CAWTSGTYEQYF
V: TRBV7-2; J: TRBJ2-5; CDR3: CASSKRPEETQYF
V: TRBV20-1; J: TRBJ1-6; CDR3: CSARGQGANSPLHF
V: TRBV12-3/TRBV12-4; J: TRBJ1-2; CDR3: CASSSRAVRVGTF
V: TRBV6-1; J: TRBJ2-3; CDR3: CASQSRTSGLSDTQYF
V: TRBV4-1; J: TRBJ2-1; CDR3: CASSQTPGTSGLSYNEQFF
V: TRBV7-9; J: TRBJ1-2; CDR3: CASRMTGSNYGYTF
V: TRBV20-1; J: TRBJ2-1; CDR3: CSARDVGSGNNEQFF
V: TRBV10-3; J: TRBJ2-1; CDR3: CAISEPPYVDEQFF
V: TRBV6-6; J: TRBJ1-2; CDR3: CASNPAGGYGYTF
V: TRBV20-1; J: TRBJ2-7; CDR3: CSASDRGAYEQYF
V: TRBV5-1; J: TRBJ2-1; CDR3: CASSSMASSGGAGNEQFF
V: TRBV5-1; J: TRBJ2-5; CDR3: CASSRSGQGTVETQYF